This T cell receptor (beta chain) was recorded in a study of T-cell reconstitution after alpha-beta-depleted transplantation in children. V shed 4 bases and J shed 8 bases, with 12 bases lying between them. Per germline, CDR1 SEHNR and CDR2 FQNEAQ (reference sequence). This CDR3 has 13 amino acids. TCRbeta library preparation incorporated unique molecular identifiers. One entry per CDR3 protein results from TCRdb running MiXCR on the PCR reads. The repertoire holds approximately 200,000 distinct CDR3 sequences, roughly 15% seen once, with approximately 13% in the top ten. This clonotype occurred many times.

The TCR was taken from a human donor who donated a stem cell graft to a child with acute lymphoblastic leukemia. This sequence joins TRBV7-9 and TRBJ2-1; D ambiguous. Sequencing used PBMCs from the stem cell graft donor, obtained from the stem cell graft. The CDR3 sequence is CASSSVSAHEQFF. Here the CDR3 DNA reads TGTGCCAGCAGCTCAGTCTCGGCCCATGAGCAGTTCTTC.